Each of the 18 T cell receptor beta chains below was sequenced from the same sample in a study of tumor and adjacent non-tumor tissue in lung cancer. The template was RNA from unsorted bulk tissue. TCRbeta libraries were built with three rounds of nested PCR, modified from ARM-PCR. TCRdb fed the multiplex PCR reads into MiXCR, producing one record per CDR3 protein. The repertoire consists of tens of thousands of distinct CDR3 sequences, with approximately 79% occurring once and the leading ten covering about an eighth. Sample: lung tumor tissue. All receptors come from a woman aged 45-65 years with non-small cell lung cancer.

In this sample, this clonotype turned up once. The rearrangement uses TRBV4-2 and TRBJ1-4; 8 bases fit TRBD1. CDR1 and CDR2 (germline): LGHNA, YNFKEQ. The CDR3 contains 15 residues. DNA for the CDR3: TGTAGCAGCAGCCAAATCCAGGGGGCCGGGGAAAAACTGTTTTTT. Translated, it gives CSSSQIQGAGEKLFF.

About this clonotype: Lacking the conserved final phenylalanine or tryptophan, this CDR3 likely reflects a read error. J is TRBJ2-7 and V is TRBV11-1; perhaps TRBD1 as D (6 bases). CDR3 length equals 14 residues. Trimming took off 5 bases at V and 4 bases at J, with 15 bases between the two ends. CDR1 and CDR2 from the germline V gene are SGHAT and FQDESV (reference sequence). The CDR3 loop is CASSHWDNSYEQYL. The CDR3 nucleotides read TGTGCCAGCAGCCACTGGGACAACTCTTACGAGCAGTACTTA.

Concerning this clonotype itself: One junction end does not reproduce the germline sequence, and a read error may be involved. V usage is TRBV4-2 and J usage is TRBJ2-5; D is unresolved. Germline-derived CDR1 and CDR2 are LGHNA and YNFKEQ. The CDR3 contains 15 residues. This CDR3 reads CAGSQVYARGETQYF. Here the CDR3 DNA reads TGTGCCGGCAGTCAAGTTTACGCGAGAGGAGAGACCCAGTACTTC.

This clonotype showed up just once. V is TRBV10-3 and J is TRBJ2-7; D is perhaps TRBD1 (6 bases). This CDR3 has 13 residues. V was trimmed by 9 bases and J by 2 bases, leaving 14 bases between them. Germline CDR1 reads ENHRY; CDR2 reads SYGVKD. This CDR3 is CAMRSGDPYEQYF. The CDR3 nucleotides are TGTGCCATGAGGTCAGGGGACCCCTACGAGCAGTACTTC.

The CDR3 reads CASSPRRGSNEQFF. The CDR3 region has the DNA TGTGCCAGCAGCCCGAGGAGAGGGTCAAATGAGCAGTTCTTC. V usage is TRBV7-9 and J usage is TRBJ2-1, with D perhaps matching TRBD2 (5 bases). Germline values: CDR1 SEHNR, CDR2 FQNEAQ (reference sequence). The CDR3 is made up of 14 amino acids. Deletions cut 5 bases from V and 7 bases from J, with 15 bases between.

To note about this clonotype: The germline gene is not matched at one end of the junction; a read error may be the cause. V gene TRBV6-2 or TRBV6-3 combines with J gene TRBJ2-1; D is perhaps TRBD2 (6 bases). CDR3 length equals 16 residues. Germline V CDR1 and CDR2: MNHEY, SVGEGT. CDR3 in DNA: TGTGCCAGCAACCGTGCGGGGCCGAGCTCCTACAATGGGCAGTTCTTC. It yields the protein CASNRAGPSSYNGQFF.

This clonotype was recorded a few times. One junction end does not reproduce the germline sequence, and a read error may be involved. The CDR3 protein is CASGTSGSVNEQLF. CDR3 nucleotides: TGTGCCAGCGGAACTAGCGGGAGTGTCAATGAGCAGTTATTC. The rearrangement uses TRBV11-2 and TRBJ2-1; 11 nucleotides agree with TRBD2. The germline gives CDR1 SGHAT, CDR2 FQNNGV. The length of the CDR3 is 14 residues.

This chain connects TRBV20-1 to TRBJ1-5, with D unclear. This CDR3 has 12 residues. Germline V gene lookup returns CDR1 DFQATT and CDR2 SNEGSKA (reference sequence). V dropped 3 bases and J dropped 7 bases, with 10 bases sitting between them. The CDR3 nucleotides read TGCAGTGCTAGGCATGGCGGACAGCCCCAGCATTTT. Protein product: CSARHGGQPQHF.

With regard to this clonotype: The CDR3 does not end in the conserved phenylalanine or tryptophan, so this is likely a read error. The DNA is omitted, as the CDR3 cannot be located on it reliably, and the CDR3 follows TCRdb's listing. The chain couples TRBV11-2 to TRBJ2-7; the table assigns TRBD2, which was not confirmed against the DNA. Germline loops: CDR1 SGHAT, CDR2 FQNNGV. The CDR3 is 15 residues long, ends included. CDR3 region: CASNLSPSPSYEQYY.

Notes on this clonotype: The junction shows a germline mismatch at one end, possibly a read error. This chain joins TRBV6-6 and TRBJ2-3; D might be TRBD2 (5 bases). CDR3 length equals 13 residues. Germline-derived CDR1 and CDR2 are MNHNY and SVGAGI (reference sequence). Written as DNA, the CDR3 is TGTGCCAGAAGTGCGGGTTATTTAGATATGCAGTATTTC. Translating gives CARSAGYLDMQYF.

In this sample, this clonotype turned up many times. The CDR3 spells CASRSTGTGANVLTF. The CDR3 DNA reads as TGTGCCAGCAGGTCGACAGGGACCGGGGCCAACGTCCTGACTTTC. This rearrangement joins TRBV28 to TRBJ2-6; 7 bases match TRBD1. CDR1 and CDR2 (germline): MDHEN, SYDVKM. V dropped 6 bases and J dropped 4; count of bases not matched to a gene: 6. There are 15 residues in the CDR3. The whole variable domain, filled in from reference TRBV28 and TRBJ2-6, reads DVKVTQSSRYLVKRTGEKVFLECVQDMDHENMFWYRQDPGLGLRLIYFSYDVKMKEKGDIPEGYSVSREKKERFSLILESASTNQTSMYLCASRSTGTGANVLTFGAGSRLTVL.

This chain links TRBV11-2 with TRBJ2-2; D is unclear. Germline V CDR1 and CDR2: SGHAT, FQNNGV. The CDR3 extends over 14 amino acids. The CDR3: CTIRKNWDTGELFF. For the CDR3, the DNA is TGTACCATCAGGAAAAACTGGGACACCGGGGAGCTGTTTTTT.

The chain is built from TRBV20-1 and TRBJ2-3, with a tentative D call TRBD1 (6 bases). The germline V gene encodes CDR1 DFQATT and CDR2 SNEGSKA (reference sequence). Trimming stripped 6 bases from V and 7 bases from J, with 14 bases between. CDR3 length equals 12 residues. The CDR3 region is CSAVQGAHTQYF. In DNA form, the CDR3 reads TGCAGTGCAGTACAGGGTGCGCATACGCAGTATTTT.

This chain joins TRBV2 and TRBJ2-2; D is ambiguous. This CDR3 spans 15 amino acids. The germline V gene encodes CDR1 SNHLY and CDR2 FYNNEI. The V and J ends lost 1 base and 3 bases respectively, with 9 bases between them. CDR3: CASSEGATDTGELFF. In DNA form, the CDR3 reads TGTGCCAGCAGTGAAGGCGCCACCGACACCGGGGAGCTGTTTTTT.

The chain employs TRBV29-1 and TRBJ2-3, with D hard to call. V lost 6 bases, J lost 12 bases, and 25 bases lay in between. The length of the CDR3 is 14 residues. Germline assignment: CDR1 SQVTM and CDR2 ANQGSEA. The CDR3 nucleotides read TGCAGCGTCCGGCAAGAGAGTGCTGCAGATAGACAGTATTTT. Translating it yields CSVRQESAADRQYF.

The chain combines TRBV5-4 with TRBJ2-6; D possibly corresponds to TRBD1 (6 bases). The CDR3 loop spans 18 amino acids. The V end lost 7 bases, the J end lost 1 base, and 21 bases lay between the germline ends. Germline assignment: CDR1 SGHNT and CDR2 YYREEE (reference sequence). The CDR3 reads CASGPDSPRRSGANVLTF. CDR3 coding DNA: TGTGCCAGCGGACCGGACAGCCCCAGACGATCTGGGGCCAACGTCCTGACTTTC. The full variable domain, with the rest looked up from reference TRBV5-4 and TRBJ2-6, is ETGVTQSPTHLIKTRGQQVTLRCSSQSGHNTVSWYQQALGQGPQFIFQYYREEENGRGNFPPRFSGLQFPNYSSELNVNALELDDSALYLCASGPDSPRRSGANVLTFGAGSRLTVL.

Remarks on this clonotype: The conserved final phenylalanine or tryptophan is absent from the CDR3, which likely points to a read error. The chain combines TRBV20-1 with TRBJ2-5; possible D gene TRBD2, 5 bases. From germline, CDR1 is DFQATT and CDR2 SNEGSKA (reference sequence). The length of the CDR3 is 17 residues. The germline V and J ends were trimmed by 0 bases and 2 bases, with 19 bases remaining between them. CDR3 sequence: CSARDLRGIGVQETQYI. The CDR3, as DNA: TGCAGTGCTAGAGATCTTCGGGGTATTGGGGTGCAAGAGACCCAGTACATC.

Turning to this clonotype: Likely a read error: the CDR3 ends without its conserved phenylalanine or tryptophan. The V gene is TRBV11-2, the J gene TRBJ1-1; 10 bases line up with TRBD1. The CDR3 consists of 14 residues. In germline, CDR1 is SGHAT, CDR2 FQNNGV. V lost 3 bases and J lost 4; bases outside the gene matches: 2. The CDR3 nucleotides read TGTGCCAGCAGCTTGGGACAGGGGAGCACTGAAGCTTTCCAT. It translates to CASSLGQGSTEAFH.